This TCR beta chain stems from a study of blood T cell repertoires in COVID-19. Whole-study context: T cells, B-cell-depleted T cells, or PBMCs provided the cDNA or gDNA that served as material.

In the authors' methods: Amplification from reference gene primers served as the basis for estimated nucleated cell counts. The repertoire was sequenced with immunoSEQ multiplex PCR; TCRdb's copy has only in-frame clones and lacks some. The V and J calls and clone size come from that table; D and trimming were worked out from the DNA. The sample records fewer than 120,000 clones, approximately 82% being singletons. Sequencing was carried out using peripheral blood. This clonotype was obtained from a woman aged 80 or older with acute or convalescent COVID-19.

The CDR3 region has the DNA TGTGCCAGCAGTGGTGGGAGGGCCAGAGAGACCCAGTACTTC. It specifies CASSGGRARETQYF. V usage is TRBV27 and J usage is TRBJ2-5, with TRBD2 identical over 7 bases. The germline gives CDR1 MNHEY, CDR2 SMNVEV (reference sequence). V lost 5 bases to trimming and J lost 4 bases; unmatched junction nucleotides: 7. This CDR3 spans 14 amino acids.